A selection of T cell receptor beta chains follows, all from one sample in a study of T cell responses to AZD1222 COVID-19 vaccine. Sequencing was performed with immunoSEQ multiplex PCR; in TCRdb, only in-frame clones are kept and a portion is missing. The sample lists about 93,000 clones, around 91% occurring once. Sequences were derived from peripheral blood, sampled 28 days after the second AZD1222 dose. These receptors all stem from an adult who received the AZD1222 COVID-19 vaccine. Each CDR3 is given with its conserved first and last residue. The D gene is left open where the match is weak. Size is omitted from some rows. Given values are once, few, many or a class for expanded clones.

V gene	D gene	clone size	J gene	CDR3 DNA	CDR3 protein
TRBV29-1	.	.	TRBJ2-2	TGCAGCGTCAGCAGGGATCACACCGGGGAGCTGTTTTTT	CSVSRDHTGELFF
TRBV30	.	.	TRBJ1-1	TGTGCCTGGAGTGTTGACAAGTATGAAGCTTTCTTT	CAWSVDKYEAFF
TRBV5-1	TRBD2	.	TRBJ2-3	TGCGCCAGCAGCTCCGTCCCGGGACTAGCGGGGGGGTCTAGCACAGATACGCAGTATTTT	CASSSVPGLAGGSSTDTQYF
TRBV5-4	TRBD2	.	TRBJ2-5	TGTGCCAGCAGCCCCGGGCTAGCGGGGGTAGAGACCCAGTACTTC	CASSPGLAGVETQYF
TRBV27	.	.	TRBJ2-6	TGTGCCAGCAGTTCCCAGCCCTCTGGGGCCAACGTCCTGACTTTC	CASSSQPSGANVLTF
TRBV2	.	.	TRBJ2-3	TGTGCCAGCAGTGAAATTCCGGGCCTAGAACCCTCAGATACGCAGTATTTT	CASSEIPGLEPSDTQYF
TRBV23-1	TRBD1	.	TRBJ1-2	TGCGCCAGCAGTCAATTAGGGACAGGGGCGGCTCTCTATGGCTACACCTTC	CASSQLGTGAALYGYTF
TRBV6-9	.	.	TRBJ1-1	TGTGCCGGTATACAGGGTGAAGCTTTCTTT	CAGIQGEAFF
TRBV15	TRBD2	once	TRBJ2-7	TGTGCCACCAGCAGAGAGGCTAGCGGGGACTTCTCCTACGAGCAGTACTTC	CATSREASGDFSYEQYF
TRBV6-5	.	.	TRBJ1-5	TGTGCCAGCAGGAGACAGAGTTATAGCAATCAGCCCCAGCATTTT	CASRRQSYSNQPQHF
TRBV2	TRBD2	.	TRBJ2-3	TGTGCCAGCAGTGAAAACGCGGGGGGGCCAGGAGATACGCAGTATTTT	CASSENAGGPGDTQYF
TRBV19	TRBD1	few	TRBJ1-1	TGTGCCAGTAAAAGGGGGCCCCCGAACACTGAAGCTTTCTTT	CASKRGPPNTEAFF
TRBV29-1	.	.	TRBJ2-2	TGCAGCGTTGAAGAGGAACCAGGGAGGGGGTACAGAACCGGGGAGCTGTTTTTT	CSVEEEPGRGYRTGELFF
TRBV28	.	.	TRBJ2-7	TGTGCCAGCAGTTGGCGGTACACCCTCGAGCAGTACTTC	CASSWRYTLEQYF
TRBV12-3/TRBV12-4	.	.	TRBJ1-2	TGTGCCAGCACCCAAGGGGGGTATGGCTACACCTTC	CASTQGGYGYTF
TRBV5-5	.	.	TRBJ2-1	TGTGCCAGCAGCTTGCGCGGCGGGAATGAGCAGTTCTTC	CASSLRGGNEQFF
TRBV5-6	.	.	TRBJ1-3	TGTGCCAGCAGCTTGGGGGAAAACACCATATATTTT	CASSLGENTIYF
TRBV4-2	TRBD2	.	TRBJ2-1	TGTGCCAGCAGCCAGGACGGGGGGTCCTACAATGAGCAGTTCTTC	CASSQDGGSYNEQFF
TRBV18	TRBD2	.	TRBJ2-1	TGTGCCAGCTCACCACCCACTAGCGGGATGTATGAGCAGTTCTTC	CASSPPTSGMYEQFF
TRBV7-2	TRBD1	.	TRBJ1-6	TGTGCCAGCAGCTTAGGACAGGGGGAATTCAATTCACCCCTCCACTTT	CASSLGQGEFNSPLHF
TRBV5-1	.	.	TRBJ2-2	TGCGCCAGCAGCTTGGATTCCCGGGAAACCGGGGAGCTGTTTTTT	CASSLDSRETGELFF
TRBV12-3/TRBV12-4	.	.	TRBJ2-7	TGTGCCAGCAGTTTCGCTGGACTCTACGAGCAGTACTTC	CASSFAGLYEQYF
TRBV5-6	.	.	TRBJ1-3	TGTGCCAGCAGCTTCCCAACGGTAAACACCATATATTTT	CASSFPTVNTIYF
TRBV5-8	.	.	TRBJ1-1	TGTGCCAGCAGCCCCGTTTTCGACAGCCAAGGGAACACTGAAGCTTTCTTT	CASSPVFDSQGNTEAFF
TRBV29-1	.	.	TRBJ2-7	TGCAGCGTCCTGGACACATTCTACGAGCAGTACTTC	CSVLDTFYEQYF
TRBV19	.	.	TRBJ2-5	TGTGCCAGTAAATTTGGTGACCAAGAGACCCAGTACTTC	CASKFGDQETQYF
TRBV3-1/TRBV3-2	TRBD1	once	TRBJ1-3	TGTGCCAGCAGCCAAGGGACAGGGGGAATCTCTGGAAACACCATATATTTT	CASSQGTGGISGNTIYF
TRBV12-5	.	.	TRBJ1-6	TGTGCTAGTGGTTTCCAGGTCCAGCTATATAATTCACCCCTCCACTTT	CASGFQVQLYNSPLHF
TRBV20-1	.	.	TRBJ2-7	TGCAGTGCTAGCGAGGTCGAGCAGTACTTC	CSASEVEQYF
TRBV29-1	.	.	TRBJ2-7	TGCAGCGCCAGAGGCGGGACGGGAGACTCCTACGAGCAGTACTTC	CSARGGTGDSYEQYF
TRBV15	.	.	TRBJ2-1	TGTGCCACCAGCCGGACCTTCCGTGAGCAGTTCTTC	CATSRTFREQFF
TRBV19	TRBD1	.	TRBJ1-5	TGTGCCATCGGACAGGGGAGTAATCAGCCCCAGCATTTT	CAIGQGSNQPQHF
TRBV14	TRBD2	.	TRBJ2-2	TGTGCCAGCAGCCAATTTGCGGGGGCGAACACCGGGGAGCTGTTTTTT	CASSQFAGANTGELFF
TRBV15	TRBD2	once	TRBJ2-5	TGTGCCACCAGCAGAGGGAATGAACTAGCGGGAGGTGGAAAGACCCAGTACTTC	CATSRGNELAGGGKTQYF
TRBV30	TRBD1	.	TRBJ1-1	TGTGCCTGGAGTTTGGCAGGGGGCACTGAAGCTTTCTTT	CAWSLAGGTEAFF
TRBV6-2/TRBV6-3	.	.	TRBJ2-1	TGTGCCAGCAGTTACAAACACGACTACAATGAGCAGTTCTTC	CASSYKHDYNEQFF
TRBV28	.	.	TRBJ1-2	TGTGCCAGCACCGAAATGGGGAGGGATGGGAGCTATGGCTACACCTTC	CASTEMGRDGSYGYTF
TRBV7-2	.	.	TRBJ1-1	TGTGCCAGCAGCTTCCGGGGGGCCCTGAACACTGAAGCTTTCTTT	CASSFRGALNTEAFF
TRBV5-1	TRBD1	.	TRBJ2-5	TGCGCCAGCTGGACAGGGGGAGGCGCGACCCAGTACTTC	CASWTGGGATQYF
TRBV4-2	TRBD2	.	TRBJ2-2	TGTGCCAGCAGCCCCATAGGGACTAGCGGGAGGATGTTTAGCACCGGGGAGCTGTTTTTT	CASSPIGTSGRMFSTGELFF
TRBV6-5	TRBD2	.	TRBJ2-1	TGTGCCAGCAGTCAGAGCGGGAGGAGCTACAATGAGCAGTTCTTC	CASSQSGRSYNEQFF
TRBV30	TRBD1	.	TRBJ1-6	TGTGCCTGGTCCCGGACAGGGGGCTGGTCACCCCTCCACTTT	CAWSRTGGWSPLHF
TRBV10-3	TRBD1	.	TRBJ1-5	TGTGCCACCGGGACAGGGGGCAATCAGCCCCAGCATTTT	CATGTGGNQPQHF
TRBV14	.	.	TRBJ2-5	TGTGCCAGCAGCCCTCTTATCCGGGACGTCGGAGAAGAGACCCAGTACTTC	CASSPLIRDVGEETQYF
TRBV10-3	.	.	TRBJ1-6	TGTGCCATCAGTGAGGAGCAGGGTGGTTCACCCCTCCACTTT	CAISEEQGGSPLHF
TRBV4-3	.	.	TRBJ2-3	TGCGCCAGCAGCCAATCCGGGGCCCACGCAGATACGCAGTATTTT	CASSQSGAHADTQYF
TRBV29-1	.	.	TRBJ1-1	TGCAGCGTTGAAGTGGAGGGACGCGGCACTGAAGCTTTCTTT	CSVEVEGRGTEAFF
TRBV29-1	.	.	TRBJ1-4	TGCAGTGTTGCCCTTTCGGTACCTAATGAAAAACTGTTTTTT	CSVALSVPNEKLFF